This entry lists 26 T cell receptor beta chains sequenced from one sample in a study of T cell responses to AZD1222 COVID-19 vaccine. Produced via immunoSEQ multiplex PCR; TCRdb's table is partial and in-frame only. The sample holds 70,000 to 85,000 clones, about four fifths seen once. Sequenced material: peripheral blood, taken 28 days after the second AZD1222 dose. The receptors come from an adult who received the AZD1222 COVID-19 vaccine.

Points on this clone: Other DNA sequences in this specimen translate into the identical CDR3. CDR3 DNA sequence: TGTGCCAGCAGCCAAGACAGGTCAGAGACCCAGTACTTC. Its protein is CASSQDRSETQYF. This chain links TRBV3-1 (or the pseudogene TRBV3-2) with TRBJ2-5, with D uncertain. The V end lost 0 bases, the J end lost 4 bases, and 6 bases lay between the germline ends. The CDR3 totals 13 residues. The germline V gene has CDR1 LGHDT and CDR2 YNNKEL (reference sequence).

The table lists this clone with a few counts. DNA for the CDR3: TGTGCCAGCAGGAACCAGGGTGACACTGAAGCTTTCTTT. This gives the protein CASRNQGDTEAFF. The chain couples TRBV2 to TRBJ1-1; D may be TRBD1 (5 bases). The CDR3 length is 13 residues. V was trimmed by 6 bases and J by 3 bases, leaving 11 bases between them. Germline V gives CDR1 SNHLY, CDR2 FYNNEI. The full variable domain, in which reference TRBV2 and TRBJ1-1 provide the parts outside the CDR3, is EPEVTQTPSHQVTQMGQEVILRCVPISNHLYFYWYRQILGQKVEFLVSFYNNEISEKSEIFDDQFSVERPDGSNFTLKIRSTKLEDSAMYFCASRNQGDTEAFFGQGTRLTVV.

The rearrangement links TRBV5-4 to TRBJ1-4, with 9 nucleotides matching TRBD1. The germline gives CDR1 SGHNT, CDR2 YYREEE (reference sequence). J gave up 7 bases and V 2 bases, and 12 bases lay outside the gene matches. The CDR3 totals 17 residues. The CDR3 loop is CASSLELPGQGREKLFF. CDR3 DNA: TGTGCCAGCAGCTTAGAGCTCCCGGGACAGGGTCGTGAAAAACTGTTTTTT.

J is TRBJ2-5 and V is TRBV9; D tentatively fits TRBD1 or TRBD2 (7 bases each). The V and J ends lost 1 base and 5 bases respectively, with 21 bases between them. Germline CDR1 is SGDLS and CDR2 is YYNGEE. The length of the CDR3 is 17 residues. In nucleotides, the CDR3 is TGTGCCAGCAGCGTACAGGCCCGGTCAGGGGGGGGCGAGACCCAGTACTTC. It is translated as CASSVQARSGGGETQYF.

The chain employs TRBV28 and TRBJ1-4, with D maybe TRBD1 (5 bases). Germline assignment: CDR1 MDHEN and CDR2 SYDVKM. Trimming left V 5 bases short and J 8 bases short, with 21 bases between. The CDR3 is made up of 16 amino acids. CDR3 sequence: CASSENGQAIREKLFF. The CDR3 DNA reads TGTGCCAGCAGTGAAAACGGACAAGCGATTCGCGAAAAACTGTTTTTT.

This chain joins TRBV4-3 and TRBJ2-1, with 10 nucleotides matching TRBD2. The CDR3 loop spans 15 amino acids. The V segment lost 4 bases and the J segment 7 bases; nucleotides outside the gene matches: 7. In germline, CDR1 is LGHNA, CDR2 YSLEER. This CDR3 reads CASSRSSGSWNEQFF. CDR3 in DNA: TGCGCCAGCAGCCGTTCTAGCGGGAGTTGGAATGAGCAGTTCTTC.

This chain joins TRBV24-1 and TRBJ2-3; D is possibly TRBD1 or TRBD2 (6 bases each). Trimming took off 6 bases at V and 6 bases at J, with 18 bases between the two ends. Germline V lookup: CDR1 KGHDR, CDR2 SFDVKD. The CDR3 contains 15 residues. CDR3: CATSPGEGGPDTQYF. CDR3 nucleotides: TGTGCCACCAGTCCGGGAGAGGGGGGCCCGGATACGCAGTATTTT.

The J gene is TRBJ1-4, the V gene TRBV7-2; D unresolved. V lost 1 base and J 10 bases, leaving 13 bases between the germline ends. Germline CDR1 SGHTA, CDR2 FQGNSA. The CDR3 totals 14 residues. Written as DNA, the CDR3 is TGTGCCAGCAGCTTAGGGATAGCCCCTGGAAAACTGTTTTTT. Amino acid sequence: CASSLGIAPGKLFF. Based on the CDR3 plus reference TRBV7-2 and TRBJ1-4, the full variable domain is GAGVSQSPSNKVTEKGKDVELRCDPISGHTALYWYRQSLGQGLEFLIYFQGNSAPDKSGLPSDRFSAERTGGSVSTLTIQRTQQEDSAVYLCASSLGIAPGKLFFGSGTQLSVL.

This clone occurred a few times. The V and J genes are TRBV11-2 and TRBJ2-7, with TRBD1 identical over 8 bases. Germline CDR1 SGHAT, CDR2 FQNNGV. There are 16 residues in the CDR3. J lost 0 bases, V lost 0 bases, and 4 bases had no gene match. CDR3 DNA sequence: TGTGCCAGCAGCTTAGATTGGGGACAGGACTCCTACGAGCAGTACTTC. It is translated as CASSLDWGQDSYEQYF.

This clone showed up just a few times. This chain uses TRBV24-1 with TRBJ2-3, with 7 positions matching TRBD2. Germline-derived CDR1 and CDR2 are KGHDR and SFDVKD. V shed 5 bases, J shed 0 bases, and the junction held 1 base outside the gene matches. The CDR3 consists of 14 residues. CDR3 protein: CATSVSGSTDTQYF. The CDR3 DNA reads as TGTGCCACCAGTGTTAGCGGGAGCACAGATACGCAGTATTTT.

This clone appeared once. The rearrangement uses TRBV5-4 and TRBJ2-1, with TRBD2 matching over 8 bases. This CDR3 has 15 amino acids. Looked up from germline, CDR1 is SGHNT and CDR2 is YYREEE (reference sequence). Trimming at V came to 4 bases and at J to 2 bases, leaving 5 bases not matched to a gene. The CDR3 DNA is TGTGCCAGCAGCGCGCCGGGACTAGCCTACAATGAGCAGTTCTTC. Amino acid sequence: CASSAPGLAYNEQFF.

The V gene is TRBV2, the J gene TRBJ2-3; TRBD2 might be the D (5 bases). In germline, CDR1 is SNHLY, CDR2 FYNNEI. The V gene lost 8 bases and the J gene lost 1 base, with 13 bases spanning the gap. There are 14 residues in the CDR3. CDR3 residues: CASAFEGRTDTQYF. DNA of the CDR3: TGTGCCAGCGCGTTCGAGGGTCGCACAGATACGCAGTATTTT.

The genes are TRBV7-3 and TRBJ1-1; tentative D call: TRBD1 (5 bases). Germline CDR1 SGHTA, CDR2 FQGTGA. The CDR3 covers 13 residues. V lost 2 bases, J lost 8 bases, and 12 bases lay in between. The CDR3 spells CASSLQGFTEAFF. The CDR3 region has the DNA TGTGCCAGCAGCTTACAGGGCTTTACGGAAGCTTTCTTT.

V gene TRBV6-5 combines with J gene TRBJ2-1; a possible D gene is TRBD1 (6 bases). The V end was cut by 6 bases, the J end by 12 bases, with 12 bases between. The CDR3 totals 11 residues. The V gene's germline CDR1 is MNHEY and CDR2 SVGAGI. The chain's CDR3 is CASSSSTGQFF. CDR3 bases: TGTGCCAGCAGCTCCTCGACAGGGCAGTTCTTC.

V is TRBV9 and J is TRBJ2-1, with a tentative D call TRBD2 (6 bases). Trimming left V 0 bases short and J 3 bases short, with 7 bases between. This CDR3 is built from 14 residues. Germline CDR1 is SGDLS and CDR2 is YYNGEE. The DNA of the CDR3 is TGTGCCAGCAGCGTAGCGGGAGTCTACAATGAGCAGTTCTTC. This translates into CASSVAGVYNEQFF.

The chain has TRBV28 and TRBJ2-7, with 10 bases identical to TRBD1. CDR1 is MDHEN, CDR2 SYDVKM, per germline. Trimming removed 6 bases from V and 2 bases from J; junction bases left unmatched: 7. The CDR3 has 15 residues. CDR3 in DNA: TGTGCCAGCAGCCCGACCGGGACAGGGGCCTACGAGCAGTACTTC. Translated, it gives CASSPTGTGAYEQYF.

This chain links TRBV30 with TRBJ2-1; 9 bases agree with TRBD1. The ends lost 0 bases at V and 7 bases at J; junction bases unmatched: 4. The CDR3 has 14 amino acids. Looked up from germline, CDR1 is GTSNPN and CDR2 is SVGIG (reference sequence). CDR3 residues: CAWSVLGTGNEQFF. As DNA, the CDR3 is TGTGCCTGGAGTGTACTAGGGACAGGGAATGAGCAGTTCTTC.

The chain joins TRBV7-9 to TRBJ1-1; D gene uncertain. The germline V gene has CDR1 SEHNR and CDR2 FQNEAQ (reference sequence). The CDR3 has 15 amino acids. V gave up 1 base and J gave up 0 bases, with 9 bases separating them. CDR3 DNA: TGTGCCAGCAGCTTAGGGACTGGACTGAACACTGAAGCTTTCTTT. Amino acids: CASSLGTGLNTEAFF.

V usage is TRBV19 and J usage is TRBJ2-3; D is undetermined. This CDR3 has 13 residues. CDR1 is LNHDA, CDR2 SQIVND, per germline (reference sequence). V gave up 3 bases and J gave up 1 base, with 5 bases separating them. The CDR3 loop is CASSMSGTDTQYF. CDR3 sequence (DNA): TGTGCCAGTAGTATGAGCGGCACAGATACGCAGTATTTT.

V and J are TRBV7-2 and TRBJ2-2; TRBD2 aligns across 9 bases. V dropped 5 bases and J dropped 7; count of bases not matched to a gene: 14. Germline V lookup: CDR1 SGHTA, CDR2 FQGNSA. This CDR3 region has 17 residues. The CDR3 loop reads CASSRRGGASLDGELFF. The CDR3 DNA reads TGTGCCAGCAGCCGTCGCGGGGGGGCTAGCCTCGACGGGGAGCTGTTTTTT. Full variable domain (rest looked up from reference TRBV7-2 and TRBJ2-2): GAGVSQSPSNKVTEKGKDVELRCDPISGHTALYWYRQSLGQGLEFLIYFQGNSAPDKSGLPSDRFSAERTGGSVSTLTIQRTQQEDSAVYLCASSRRGGASLDGELFFGEGSRLTVL.

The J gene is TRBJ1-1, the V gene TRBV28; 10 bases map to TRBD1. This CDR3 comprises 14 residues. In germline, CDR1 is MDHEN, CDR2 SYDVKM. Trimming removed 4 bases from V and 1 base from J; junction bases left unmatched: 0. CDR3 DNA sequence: TGTGCCAGCAGTTGGACAGGGGGGAACACTGAAGCTTTCTTT. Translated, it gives CASSWTGGNTEAFF.

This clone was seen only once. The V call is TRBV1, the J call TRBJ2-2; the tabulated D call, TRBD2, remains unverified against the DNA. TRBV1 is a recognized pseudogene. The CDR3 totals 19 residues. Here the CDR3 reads CTSSQEALADDYVTGELFF. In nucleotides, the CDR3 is TGCACCAGCAGCCAAGAGGCACTAGCGGACGACTATGTCACCGGGGAGCTGTTTTTT.

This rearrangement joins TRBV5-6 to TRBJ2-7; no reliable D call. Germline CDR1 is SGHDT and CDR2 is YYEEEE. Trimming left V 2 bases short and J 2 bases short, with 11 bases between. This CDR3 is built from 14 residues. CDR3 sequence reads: CASSFLNVPYEQYF. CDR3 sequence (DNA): TGTGCCAGCAGCTTTCTCAACGTACCCTACGAGCAGTACTTC.

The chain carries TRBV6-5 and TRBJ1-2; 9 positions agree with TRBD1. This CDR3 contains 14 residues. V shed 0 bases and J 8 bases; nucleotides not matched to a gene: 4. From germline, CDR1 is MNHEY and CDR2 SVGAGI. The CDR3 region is CASSYSGQGGGYTF. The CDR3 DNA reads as TGTGCCAGCAGTTACTCGGGACAGGGTGGCGGCTACACCTTC.

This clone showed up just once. The DNA of the CDR3 is TGTGCCAGCAGCCAAGTCCAGGGGGCTACAGATACGCAGTATTTT. It encodes CASSQVQGATDTQYF. The V call is TRBV4-2, the J call TRBJ2-3, with TRBD1 matching 8 bases. The trim removed 1 base at V and 3 bases at J, leaving 3 bases unmatched. The germline gives CDR1 LGHNA, CDR2 YNFKEQ. This CDR3 has 15 amino acids.

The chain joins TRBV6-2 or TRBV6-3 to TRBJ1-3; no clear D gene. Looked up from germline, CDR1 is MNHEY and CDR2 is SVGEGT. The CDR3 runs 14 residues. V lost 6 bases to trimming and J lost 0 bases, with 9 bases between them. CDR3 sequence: CASSPQYSGNTIYF. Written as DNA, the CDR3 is TGTGCCAGCAGCCCCCAGTACTCTGGAAACACCATATATTTT.